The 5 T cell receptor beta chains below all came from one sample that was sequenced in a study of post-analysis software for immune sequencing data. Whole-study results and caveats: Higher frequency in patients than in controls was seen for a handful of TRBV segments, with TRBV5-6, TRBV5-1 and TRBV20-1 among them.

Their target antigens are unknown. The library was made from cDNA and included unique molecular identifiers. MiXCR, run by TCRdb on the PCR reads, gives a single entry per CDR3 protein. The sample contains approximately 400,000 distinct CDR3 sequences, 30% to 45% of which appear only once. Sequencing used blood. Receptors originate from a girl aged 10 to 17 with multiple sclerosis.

CDR3: CSARWGTEAFF. For the CDR3, the DNA is TGCAGTGCTAGATGGGGGACTGAAGCTTTCTTT. J is TRBJ1-1 and V is TRBV20-1; tentative D call: TRBD1 (5 bases). The CDR3 runs to 11 residues. V lost 2 bases and J 5 bases, leaving 6 bases between the germline ends. Germline V gives CDR1 DFQATT, CDR2 SNEGSKA (reference sequence).

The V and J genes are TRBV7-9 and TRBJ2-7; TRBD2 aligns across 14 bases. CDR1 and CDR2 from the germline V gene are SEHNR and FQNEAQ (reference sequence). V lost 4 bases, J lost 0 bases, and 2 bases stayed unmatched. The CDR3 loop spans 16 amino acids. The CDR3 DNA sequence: TGTGCCAGCAGCTGGACTAGCGGGGGGACCTCCTACGAGCAGTACTTC. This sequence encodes CASSWTSGGTSYEQYF.

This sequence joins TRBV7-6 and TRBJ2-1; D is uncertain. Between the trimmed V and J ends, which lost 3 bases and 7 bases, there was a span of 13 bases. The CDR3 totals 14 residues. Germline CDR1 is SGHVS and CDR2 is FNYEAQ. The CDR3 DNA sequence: TGTGCCAGCAGCTTTGGATGGGGTAATAATGAGCAGTTCTTC. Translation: CASSFGWGNNEQFF. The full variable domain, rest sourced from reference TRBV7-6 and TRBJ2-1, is GAGVSQSPRYKVTKRGQDVALRCDPISGHVSLYWYRQALGQGPEFLTYFNYEAQQDKSGLPNDRFSAERPEGSISTLTIQRTEQRDSAMYRCASSFGWGNNEQFFGPGTRLTVL.

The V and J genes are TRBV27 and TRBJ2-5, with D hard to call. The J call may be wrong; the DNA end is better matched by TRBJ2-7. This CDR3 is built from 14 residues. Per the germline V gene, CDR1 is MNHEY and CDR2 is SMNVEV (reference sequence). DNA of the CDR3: TGTGCCAGCAGCCCTTCCAGGATAATTTACGAGCAGTACTTC. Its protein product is CASSPSRIIYEQYF.

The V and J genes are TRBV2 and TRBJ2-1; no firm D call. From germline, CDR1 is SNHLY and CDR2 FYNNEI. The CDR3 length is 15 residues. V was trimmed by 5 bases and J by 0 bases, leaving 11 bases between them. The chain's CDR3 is CASSTPRSSYNEQFF. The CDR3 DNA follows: TGTGCCAGCAGTACTCCCAGGAGCTCCTACAATGAGCAGTTCTTC. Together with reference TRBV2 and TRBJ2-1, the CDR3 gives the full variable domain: EPEVTQTPSHQVTQMGQEVILRCVPISNHLYFYWYRQILGQKVEFLVSFYNNEISEKSEIFDDQFSVERPDGSNFTLKIRSTKLEDSAMYFCASSTPRSSYNEQFFGPGTRLTVL.